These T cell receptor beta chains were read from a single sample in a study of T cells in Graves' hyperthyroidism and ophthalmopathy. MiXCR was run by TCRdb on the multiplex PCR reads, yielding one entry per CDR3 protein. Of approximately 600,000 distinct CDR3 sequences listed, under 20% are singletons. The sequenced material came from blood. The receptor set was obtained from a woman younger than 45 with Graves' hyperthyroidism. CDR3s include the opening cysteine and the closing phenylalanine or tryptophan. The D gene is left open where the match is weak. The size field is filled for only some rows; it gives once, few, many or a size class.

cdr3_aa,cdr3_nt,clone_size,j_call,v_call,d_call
CASSPQPLAGIDEQFF,TGTGCCAGTAGTCCCCAGCCCCTAGCGGGAATAGATGAGCAGTTCTTC,.,TRBJ2-1,TRBV19,TRBD2
CASSYTQTYEQYF,TGTGCCAGCAGTTATACACAGACCTACGAGCAGTACTTC,many,TRBJ2-7,TRBV6-1,.
CAVVGKGWNYGYTF,TGTGCCGTAGTGGGGAAGGGGTGGAACTATGGCTACACCTTC,many,TRBJ1-2,TRBV2,.
CASSLGVGQSYEQYF,TGTGCCAGCAGTTTGGGTGTGGGACAGTCGTACGAGCAGTACTTC,many,TRBJ2-7,TRBV27,TRBD1
CSATGLAGGTDTQYF,TGCAGTGCTACCGGACTAGCGGGTGGCACAGATACGCAGTATTTT,once,TRBJ2-3,TRBV20-1,TRBD2
CASSTGLAPSYEQYF,TGTGCCAGCAGTACTGGACTAGCGCCCTCCTACGAGCAGTACTTC,many,TRBJ2-7,TRBV27,TRBD2
CASNANSYEQYF,TGTGCCAGTAACGCGAACTCCTACGAGCAGTACTTC,.,TRBJ2-7,TRBV19,.
CASRPEGGGHNEQFF,TGTGCCAGCAGGCCGGAAGGGGGGGGCCACAATGAGCAGTTCTTC,few,TRBJ2-1,TRBV6-2/TRBV6-3,.
CATSDQDRTYNEQFF,TGTGCCACCAGTGACCAGGACCGGACCTACAATGAGCAGTTCTTC,few,TRBJ2-1,TRBV24-1,.
CASSPEVHSPLHF,TGTGCCAGCAGCCCAGAAGTACATTCACCCCTCCACTTT,many,TRBJ1-6,TRBV2,.
CASSLDRGRGADTQYF,TGCGCCAGCAGCTTGGACAGGGGGCGCGGGGCAGATACGCAGTATTTT,many,TRBJ2-3,TRBV5-1,TRBD1
CSASGVLAGTYEQYF,TGCAGTGCTTCCGGAGTACTAGCGGGAACCTACGAGCAGTACTTC,few,TRBJ2-7,TRBV20-1,TRBD2
CSASPGGGETQYF,TGCAGTGCTAGTCCCGGGGGTGGCGAGACCCAGTACTTC,many,TRBJ2-5,TRBV20-1,.
CAWSPVVGDEQFF,TGTGCCTGGAGCCCGGTAGTAGGGGATGAGCAGTTCTTC,.,TRBJ2-1,TRBV30,.
CASRVTRENTEAFF,TGTGCCAGCAGGGTGACACGAGAGAACACTGAAGCTTTCTTT,many,TRBJ1-1,TRBV2,.
CASKGGVGAKNIQYF,TGCGCCAGCAAGGGAGGGGTTGGGGCCAAAAACATTCAGTACTTC,.,TRBJ2-4,TRBV4-1,TRBD2
CASSLAERRGTDTQYF,TGTGCCAGCAGCTTAGCGGAACGGCGCGGCACAGATACGCAGTATTTT,.,TRBJ2-3,TRBV7-9,.
CASSVGRSYEQYF,TGTGCCAGCAGTGTTGGGAGGTCCTACGAGCAGTACTTC,.,TRBJ2-7,TRBV2,.
CATSDLTEGNEQFF,TGTGCCACCAGTGATTTGACTGAGGGAAATGAGCAGTTCTTC,few,TRBJ2-1,TRBV24-1,.